A selection of T cell receptor beta chains follows, all from one sample in a study of cytomegalovirus exposure and HLA in healthy donors. Produced via immunoSEQ multiplex PCR; TCRdb's table is partial and in-frame only. The sample data list about 74,000 clones. What was sequenced was PBMCs. These receptors came from a female donor in good health and CMV-seropositive. Each CDR3 is given with its conserved first and last residue. Each record gives: CDR3 DNA, CDR3 protein, J gene, D gene, V gene. A D gene is named only where the DNA matches it firmly.

CDR3 DNA: TGTGCCAGCAGCAAACAAGTTAGCAATCAGCCCCAGCATTTT
CDR3 protein: CASSKQVSNQPQHF
J gene: TRBJ1-5
D gene: NA
V gene: TRBV6-1

CDR3 DNA: TGTGCCAGCAGCTTAGGGGCCCGCCGGGACTTCTGGCGGGACACTGAAGCTTTCTTT
CDR3 protein: CASSLGARRDFWRDTEAFF
J gene: TRBJ1-1
D gene: NA
V gene: TRBV7-8

CDR3 DNA: TGTGCCAGCAGCTTAGCCGGGACTAGCGAGTTCAATGAGCAGTTCTTC
CDR3 protein: CASSLAGTSEFNEQFF
J gene: TRBJ2-1
D gene: TRBD2
V gene: TRBV7-2

CDR3 DNA: TGTGCCAGCAGCCTGGATGAGGGCACAGATACGCAGTATTTT
CDR3 protein: CASSLDEGTDTQYF
J gene: TRBJ2-3
D gene: NA
V gene: TRBV7-8

CDR3 DNA: TGTGCCAGCGGACGGGACAGGGACTATGGCTACACCTTC
CDR3 protein: CASGRDRDYGYTF
J gene: TRBJ1-2
D gene: TRBD1
V gene: TRBV7-8

CDR3 DNA: TGTGCCATCAGGCCGGGACAGGGAGCGAACACTGAAGCTTTCTTT
CDR3 protein: CAIRPGQGANTEAFF
J gene: TRBJ1-1
D gene: TRBD1
V gene: TRBV10-3

CDR3 DNA: TGTGCCAGCAGTGAAGGCAGGGGGCCGTATAATGAGCAGTTCTTC
CDR3 protein: CASSEGRGPYNEQFF
J gene: TRBJ2-1
D gene: TRBD1
V gene: TRBV2

CDR3 DNA: TGTGCCAGCAGAGGAGTCACTGAAGCTTTCTTT
CDR3 protein: CASRGVTEAFF
J gene: TRBJ1-1
D gene: NA
V gene: TRBV28

CDR3 DNA: TGTGCCAGCAGCGCCCGCAACAGGGGTGAGCAGTTCTTC
CDR3 protein: CASSARNRGEQFF
J gene: TRBJ2-1
D gene: TRBD1
V gene: TRBV9

CDR3 DNA: TGTGCCAGCAGCGTAGCAGGGCGGATTAACTATGGCTACACCTTC
CDR3 protein: CASSVAGRINYGYTF
J gene: TRBJ1-2
D gene: NA
V gene: TRBV9

CDR3 DNA: TGTGCCAGCAGGGTCCAGGGGCCGAACACTGAAGCTTTCTTT
CDR3 protein: CASRVQGPNTEAFF
J gene: TRBJ1-1
D gene: NA
V gene: TRBV6-5

CDR3 DNA: TGTGCCTGGAGTGTAGGGCTAGCGGGCGGGGGAGATACGCAGTATTTT
CDR3 protein: CAWSVGLAGGGDTQYF
J gene: TRBJ2-3
D gene: TRBD2
V gene: TRBV30

CDR3 DNA: TGTGCCAGTAGTAACTCGCGGACCACGGGACAAGTAAATGGCTACACCTTC
CDR3 protein: CASSNSRTTGQVNGYTF
J gene: TRBJ1-2
D gene: NA
V gene: TRBV19

CDR3 DNA: TGTGCCAGCAGCTTAGTGGTAGCGGGGGGAATGAAGAAGGATGAGCAGTTCTTC
CDR3 protein: CASSLVVAGGMKKDEQFF
J gene: TRBJ2-1
D gene: TRBD2
V gene: TRBV7-8

CDR3 DNA: TGTGCCACCAGCTGGGGACTAGCGGGAGGGTCGAGTGAGCAGTTCTTC
CDR3 protein: CATSWGLAGGSSEQFF
J gene: TRBJ2-1
D gene: TRBD2
V gene: TRBV15